Described below is a single T cell receptor beta chain sequence and its context. The antigen is unknown. This sample was included in a study of pediatric ulcerative colitis. Points from the study as a whole: Clonal expansions reduced rectal repertoire diversity in acute severe colitis. Compared with controls, ulcerative colitis showed greater blood-rectum clone sharing.

Produced via immunoSEQ multiplex PCR; TCRdb's table is partial and in-frame only. This sample has 40,000 to 60,000 clones, with around 78% found just once. One to two pinch biopsies were taken from the rectum during colonoscopy. The TCR was taken from a girl between 10 and 17 years old with moderate ulcerative colitis. Sequencing used gut tissue.

CDR3 amino acids: CASSYGDLGTYEQYF. The CDR3 nucleotides are TGTGCCAGCAGTTACGGCGATCTGGGAACCTACGAGCAGTACTTC. The chain couples TRBV6-6 to TRBJ2-7; D is unclear. Trimming took 2 bases from V and 2 from J, leaving 13 bases between them. Germline V gene lookup returns CDR1 MNHNY and CDR2 SVGAGI (reference sequence). CDR3 length: 15 amino acids.